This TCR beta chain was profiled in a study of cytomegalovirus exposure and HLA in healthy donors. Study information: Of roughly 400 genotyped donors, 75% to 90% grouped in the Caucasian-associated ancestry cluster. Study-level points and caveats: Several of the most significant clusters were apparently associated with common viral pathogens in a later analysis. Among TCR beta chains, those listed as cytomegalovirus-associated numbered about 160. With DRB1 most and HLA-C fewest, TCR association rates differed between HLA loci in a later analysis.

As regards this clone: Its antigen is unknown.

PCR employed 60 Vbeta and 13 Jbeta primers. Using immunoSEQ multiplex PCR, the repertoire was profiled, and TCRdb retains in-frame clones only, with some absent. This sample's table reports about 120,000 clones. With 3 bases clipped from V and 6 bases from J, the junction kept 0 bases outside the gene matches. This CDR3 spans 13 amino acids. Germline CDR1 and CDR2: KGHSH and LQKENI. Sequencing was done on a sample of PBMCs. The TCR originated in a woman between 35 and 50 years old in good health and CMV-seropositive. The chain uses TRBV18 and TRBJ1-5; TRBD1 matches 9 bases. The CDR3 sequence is CASSPDRGQPQHF. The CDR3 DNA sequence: TGTGCCAGCTCACCGGACAGGGGTCAGCCCCAGCATTTT.